Listed below are T cell receptor beta chains from one sample, sequenced in a study of tumor-infiltrating lymphocytes in primary liver carcinoma. TCRdb reanalysed the multiplex PCR reads using MiXCR and keeps one entry per CDR3 protein. The sample consists of approximately 110,000 distinct CDR3 sequences, roughly three fifths of them appearing once. Sequenced material: liver tumor tissue from sampling region 3. All receptors derive from a woman aged 60-70 years with primary liver carcinoma and hepatitis B virus infection. Both conserved end residues are part of each CDR3. The D gene is left open where the match is weak. Some rows have no size entry. The others give once, few or many, or a class for an expanded clone.

V gene,J gene,clone size,D gene,CDR3 protein
TRBV11-2,TRBJ1-6,.,TRBD1,CVNSLSGTANSPLHF
TRBV5-6,TRBJ2-7,few,.,CASSLGPRGHTTYEQCF
TRBV11-2,TRBJ2-3,.,.,CASSPNLGSWLGDRLYF
TRBV12-3/TRBV12-4,TRBJ1-2,many,.,CASSLEGLTDNYGYTF
TRBV11-2,TRBJ2-4,.,.,CATSPRSGLIAKNIQYF
TRBV5-1,TRBJ2-2,many,.,CASGKGTGTTGELFF
TRBV28,TRBJ2-5,.,.,CASCSPQAQYF
TRBV6-1,TRBJ2-7,.,.,CAGIGILLHEHYF
TRBV28,TRBJ2-3,few,.,CASSPDISTDTQYF
TRBV7-3,TRBJ2-1,few,.,CASSLTNHEQFF
TRBV6-1,TRBJ2-5,many,.,CASSEVRDGTQYF
TRBV6-1,TRBJ2-2,once,TRBD1,CASSTGGIAGELFF
TRBV11-2,TRBJ2-1,few,.,CAGSFTPLRNSYNEQFF
TRBV11-2,TRBJ2-1,.,.,CVSSLWGSYNEQFF
TRBV7-8,TRBJ2-5,.,.,CASSLRRMRQETQYF
TRBV19,TRBJ2-1,.,.,CVSSIPGPLEQFF
TRBV6-5,TRBJ1-1,.,.,CTSRTVAGPTEAFF
TRBV5-1,TRBJ1-6,.,.,CASNLQDNSPLHF
TRBV11-2,TRBJ2-7,many,.,CASSPRPGWDSEQYF
TRBV11-1,TRBJ2-1,.,.,CASSQTENPYNEQFF
TRBV6-6,.,.,TRBD1,CAGSYQGAGQPQYF
TRBV29-1,TRBJ2-5,.,TRBD2,CRVPGGTSGSQETQYF
TRBV11-2,TRBJ2-1,.,.,CASSLESVRRALTYNEQFF
TRBV4-1,TRBJ2-1,once,.,CTSNQGSAGYLEQFF
TRBV4-1,TRBJ2-1,.,TRBD2,CASNHTGLAETYSEQFF
TRBV5-1,TRBJ1-6,.,.,CASSADSSYNSPLHF
TRBV2,TRBJ1-2,.,.,CASRLAVEDYTF
TRBV4-1,.,.,.,CASSLGTSGYTDTQHF
TRBV5-1,TRBJ2-1,.,TRBD2,CTSSLEPAGHNNEQFF
TRBV7-9,TRBJ1-2,.,.,CASTGTGYGDYTF
TRBV11-2,TRBJ2-5,.,.,CASSSEWGVWGATTQYF
TRBV28,TRBJ2-7,.,.,CASREGAGSSYERYF
TRBV5-1,TRBJ2-1,few,.,CASSLLGGNSYNEQFF
TRBV28,TRBJ1-2,.,.,CASNSRRTGGGYGYTF
TRBV11-2,TRBJ2-1,medium-sized,TRBD2,CASSLTAGTNGYNEQFF
TRBV6-1,TRBJ2-1,.,.,CASKEARVDEQFF
TRBV29-1,TRBJ2-1,many,.,CSVAAPLDEQFF
TRBV11-2,TRBJ2-1,.,.,CTSSLGEAGYNEQFF
TRBV10-3,TRBJ2-1,.,TRBD1,CVISVVTGGGNEQFF
TRBV6-2/TRBV6-3,TRBJ2-5,.,.,CASSPYGIRGSSTRETQYF
TRBV11-2,TRBJ1-4,.,.,CASSLPEGEKLFF
TRBV11-3,TRBJ2-1,medium-sized,.,CASSLFYEQFF
TRBV4-2,TRBJ1-4,.,.,CASSQGLGRVGKLFF
TRBV28,TRBJ2-3,.,.,CASSHRDLSSTDTQYF
TRBV29-1,TRBJ2-3,.,.,CSAGQTPDGSLADAQYF
TRBV6-4,TRBJ2-6,.,.,CASSDQTAGANVLTF
TRBV12-3/TRBV12-4,TRBJ2-1,few,TRBD2,CASSLGLAGGGEQFF
TRBV12-3/TRBV12-4,TRBJ1-1,.,.,CASNSRPSTEAFF
TRBV30,TRBJ2-1,.,.,CDWKKSGEQFF
TRBV5-1,TRBJ2-5,once,.,CASNVDKPQETQNF
TRBV10-2,TRBJ1-5,many,.,CASSEVHNQPQHF
TRBV11-2,TRBJ2-1,.,TRBD2,CASSLQTSALGVSYNEQLF
TRBV11-2,TRBJ2-7,.,TRBD2,CGSGLTSGSEQYF